This T cell receptor beta chain was identified during a study of OX40 agonist ivuxolimab in advanced cancers. Study at large: Age averaged around 59 years (range about 20 to 80), and about 86% were male. General observations from the study: Some patients who did not respond also had low normalized T-cell clonal expansion. Antigens targeted by the expanded peripheral T cells were not determined.

Libraries were prepared by immunoSEQ multiplex PCR; TCRdb keeps only in-frame clonotypes and omits some of them. The sample shows about 36,000 clones, around 82% of them seen only once. Turning to this clone: As yet, its antigen is unknown.

The CDR3 runs to 16 residues. J was trimmed by 0 bases and V by 4 bases; bases with no gene match: 9. Germline V CDR1 and CDR2: MGHRA, YSYEKL. With baseline, cycle 4 day 1, and cycle 7 day 1 as timepoints, blood was sampled. The sequencing here drew on CD4+ or CD8+ T cells sorted from blood, taken in a trial of the OX40 agonist ivuxolimab. The gene calls are TRBV4-1 and TRBJ2-7; 7 nucleotides match TRBD1. This TCR was sampled from an adult with an advanced solid tumor such as melanoma, head and neck, liver or kidney cancer. The CDR3 protein is CASSLTGDGLSYEQYF. CDR3 nucleotides: TGCGCCAGCAGCCTAACAGGGGACGGCCTCTCCTACGAGCAGTACTTC.